This T cell receptor (beta chain) comes out of a study of T cells in Graves' hyperthyroidism and ophthalmopathy. A few counts support this clonotype. Antigen specificity is unknown. RNA transcripts were the template for amplifying TCR beta CDR3 regions. HTBI primers were the set used in a first-round RT-PCR of the TCR CDR3. One entry per CDR3 protein, called by TCRdb with MiXCR from the multiplex PCR reads. The sample contains 250,000 to 400,000 distinct CDR3 sequences, roughly 13% of which appear only once. Germline CDR1 is SEHNR and CDR2 is FQNEAQ (reference sequence). J gave up 0 bases and V 5 bases, and 4 bases lay outside the gene matches. This CDR3 is 15 amino acids long. General study results and limits: Most expanded thyroid clonotypes above 0.001 also appeared in blood.

The TCR comes from a middle-aged woman with Graves' ophthalmopathy. This chain connects TRBV7-9 to TRBJ1-2; 9 nucleotides agree with TRBD1. The sample consisted of blood. CDR3 in amino acids: CASSPDRGANYGYTF. CDR3 sequence (DNA): TGTGCCAGCAGCCCGGACAGGGGAGCTAACTATGGCTACACCTTC.